This TCR beta chain was captured by sequencing in a study of early T cells in non-severe SARS-CoV-2 infection. This clonotype was recorded a few times. V gave up 5 bases and J gave up 5 bases; unmatched junction bases: 6. CDR3 size: 15 residues. CDR1 SGHTA and CDR2 FQGNSA come from the germline V gene. TCRdb re-derived calls from the 5' RACE reads in MiXCR, one entry per CDR3 protein. The table includes some 88,000 distinct CDR3 sequences, roughly 15% detected once. The rearrangement uses TRBV7-2 and TRBJ2-2; TRBD2 matches 9 bases. Sequencing used whole blood, obtained at baseline. The sequence came from an adult who was a healthcare worker with PCR-confirmed SARS-CoV-2 infection or an uninfected control (not recorded which). CDR3 in amino acids: CASSPLAGRTGELFF. The CDR3 bases are TGTGCCAGCAGCCCCCTAGCGGGAAGAACCGGGGAGCTGTTTTTT.